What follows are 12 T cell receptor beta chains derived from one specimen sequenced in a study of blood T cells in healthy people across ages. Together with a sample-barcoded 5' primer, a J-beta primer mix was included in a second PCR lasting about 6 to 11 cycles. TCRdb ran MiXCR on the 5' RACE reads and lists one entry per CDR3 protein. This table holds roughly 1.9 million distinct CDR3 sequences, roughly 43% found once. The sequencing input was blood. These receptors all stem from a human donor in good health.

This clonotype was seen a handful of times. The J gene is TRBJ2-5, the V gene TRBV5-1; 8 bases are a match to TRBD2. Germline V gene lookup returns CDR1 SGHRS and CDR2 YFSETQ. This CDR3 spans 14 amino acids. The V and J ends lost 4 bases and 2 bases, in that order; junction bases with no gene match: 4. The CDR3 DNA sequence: TGCGCCAGCAGCCAGGGACTAGAACAAGAGACCCAGTACTTC. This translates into CASSQGLEQETQYF.

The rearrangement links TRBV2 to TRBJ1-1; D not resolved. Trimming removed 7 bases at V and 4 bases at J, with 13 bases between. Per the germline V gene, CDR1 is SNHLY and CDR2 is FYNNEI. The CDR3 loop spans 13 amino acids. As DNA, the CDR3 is TGTGCCAGCACCAGACTTGAGAGCACTGAAGCTTTCTTT. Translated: CASTRLESTEAFF.

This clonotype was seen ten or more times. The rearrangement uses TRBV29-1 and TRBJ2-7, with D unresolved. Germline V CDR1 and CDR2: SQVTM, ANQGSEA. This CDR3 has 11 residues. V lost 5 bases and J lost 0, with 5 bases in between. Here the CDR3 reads CSVMHSYEQYF. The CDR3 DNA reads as TGCAGCGTTATGCACTCCTACGAGCAGTACTTC.

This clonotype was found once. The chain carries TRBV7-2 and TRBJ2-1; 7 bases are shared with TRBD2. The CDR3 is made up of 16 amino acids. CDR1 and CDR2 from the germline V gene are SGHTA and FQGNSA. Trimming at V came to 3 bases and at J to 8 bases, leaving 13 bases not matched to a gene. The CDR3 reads CASSLVSGQGGDEQFF. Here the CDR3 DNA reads TGTGCCAGCAGCTTGGTTTCGGGGCAGGGAGGGGATGAGCAGTTCTTC.

CDR3 coding DNA: TGCAGCGTTGAAGGCGCAGTGGCAGTGACCCAGTACTTC. Translating it yields CSVEGAVAVTQYF. The rearrangement links TRBV29-1 to TRBJ2-5; D not certain. This CDR3 contains 13 residues. Germline CDR1 SQVTM, CDR2 ANQGSEA. Trimming took off 1 base at V and 7 bases at J, with 13 bases between the two ends.

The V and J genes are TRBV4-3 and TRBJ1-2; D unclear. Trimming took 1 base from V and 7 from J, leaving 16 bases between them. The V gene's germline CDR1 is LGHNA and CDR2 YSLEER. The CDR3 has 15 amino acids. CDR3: CASSQGEGISIGYTF. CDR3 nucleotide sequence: TGCGCCAGCAGCCAAGGTGAGGGAATAAGCATTGGCTACACCTTC.

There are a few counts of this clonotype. The CDR3 sequence: CASSQEGPELDNEQFF. CDR3 nucleotide sequence: TGTGCCAGCAGCCAAGAAGGCCCCGAACTAGACAATGAGCAGTTCTTC. The chain combines TRBV4-2 with TRBJ2-1; possible D gene TRBD2, 5 bases. Germline assignment: CDR1 LGHNA and CDR2 YNFKEQ. This CDR3 region has 16 residues. Trimming took off 0 bases at V and 5 bases at J, with 14 bases between the two ends.

The CDR3 region is CASNLDRDEQFF. The CDR3 DNA sequence: TGTGCCAGCAACCTAGACAGGGATGAGCAGTTCTTC. The V call is TRBV5-5, the J call TRBJ2-1; 7 bases align to TRBD1. The CDR3 has 12 amino acids. J gave up 8 bases and V 6 bases, and 5 bases lay outside the gene matches. CDR1 is SGHKS and CDR2 is YYEKEE in the germline V gene (reference sequence).

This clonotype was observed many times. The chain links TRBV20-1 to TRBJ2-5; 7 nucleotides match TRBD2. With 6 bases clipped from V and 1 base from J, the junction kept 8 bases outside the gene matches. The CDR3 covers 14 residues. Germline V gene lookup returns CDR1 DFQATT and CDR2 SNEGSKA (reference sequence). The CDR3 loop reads CSAPSGGPQETQYF. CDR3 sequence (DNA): TGCAGTGCCCCCTCGGGGGGACCCCAAGAGACCCAGTACTTC.

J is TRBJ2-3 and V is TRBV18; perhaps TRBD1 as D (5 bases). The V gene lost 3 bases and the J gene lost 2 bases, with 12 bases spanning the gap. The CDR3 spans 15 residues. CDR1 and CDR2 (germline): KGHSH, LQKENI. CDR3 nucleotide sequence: TGTGCCAGCTCACCTTCCGACAGATACACAGATACGCAGTATTTT. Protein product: CASSPSDRYTDTQYF.

CDR3 nucleotides: TGCGCCAGCAGTCCTTGGGGGGCGGGACCCGAAGCTTTCTTT. Its protein is CASSPWGAGPEAFF. This sequence joins TRBV5-1 and TRBJ1-1, with a tentative D call TRBD1 (6 bases). V lost 5 bases and J 8 bases, leaving 19 bases between the germline ends. The germline V gene encodes CDR1 SGHRS and CDR2 YFSETQ. This CDR3 has 14 amino acids.

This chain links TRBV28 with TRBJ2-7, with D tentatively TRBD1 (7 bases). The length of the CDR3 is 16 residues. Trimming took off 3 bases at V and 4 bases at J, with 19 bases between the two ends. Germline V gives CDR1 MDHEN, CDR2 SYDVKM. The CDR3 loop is CASSLFRQGGGYEQYF. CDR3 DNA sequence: TGTGCCAGCAGTTTGTTTCGTCAGGGGGGCGGGTACGAGCAGTACTTC.